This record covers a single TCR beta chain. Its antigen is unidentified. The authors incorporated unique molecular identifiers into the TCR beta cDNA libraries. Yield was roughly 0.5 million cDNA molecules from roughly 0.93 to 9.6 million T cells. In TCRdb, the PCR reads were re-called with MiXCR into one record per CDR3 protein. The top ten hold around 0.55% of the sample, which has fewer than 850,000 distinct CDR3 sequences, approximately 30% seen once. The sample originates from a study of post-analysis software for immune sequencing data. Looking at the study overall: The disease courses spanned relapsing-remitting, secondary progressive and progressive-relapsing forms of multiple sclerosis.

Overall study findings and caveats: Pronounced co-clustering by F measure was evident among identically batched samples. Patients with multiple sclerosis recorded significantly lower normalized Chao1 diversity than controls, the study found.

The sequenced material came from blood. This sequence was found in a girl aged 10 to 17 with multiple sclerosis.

The CDR3 sequence is CASSQGGFNSPLHF. The CDR3, as DNA: TGTGCCAGCAGCCAAGGGGGCTTTAATTCACCCCTCCACTTT. The chain is built from TRBV13 and TRBJ1-6; 7 bases map to TRBD1. The ends lost 5 bases at V and 6 bases at J; junction bases unmatched: 4. Germline loops: CDR1 PRHDT, CDR2 FYEKMQ (reference sequence). The CDR3 contains 14 residues. Full variable domain (outside the CDR3, taken from reference TRBV13 and TRBJ1-6): AAGVIQSPRHLIKEKRETATLKCYPIPRHDTVYWYQQGPGQDPQFLISFYEKMQSDKGSIPDRFSAQQFSDYHSELNMSSLELGDSALYFCASSQGGFNSPLHFGNGTRLTVT.